The 14 T cell receptor beta chains reported below all come from one sample, sequenced in a study of blood T cell repertoires in COVID-19. The method was immunoSEQ multiplex PCR; TCRdb's version includes in-frame clones alone and lacks a portion of them. The profile shows fewer than 85,000 clones, roughly 78% of them singletons. Sequenced sample: peripheral blood. These TCRs come from a human donor in a cohort sampled during active COVID-19.

The rearrangement uses TRBV3-1 (or the pseudogene TRBV3-2) and TRBJ2-7; perhaps TRBD1 as D (6 bases). This CDR3 contains 16 residues. Germline V lookup: CDR1 LGHDT, CDR2 YNNKEL (reference sequence). The V end was cut by 6 bases, the J end by 5 bases, with 23 bases between. CDR3 loop: CASSQLQGWRINEQYF. In DNA, the CDR3 is TGTGCCAGCAGTCAACTACAGGGATGGAGGATCAACGAGCAGTACTTC.

This clone was counted once. The chain carries TRBV27 and TRBJ2-5; possibly TRBD1 for D (5 bases). CDR1 MNHEY and CDR2 SMNVEV come from the germline V gene (reference sequence). V lost 1 base and J 7 bases, leaving 10 bases between the germline ends. The CDR3 length is 13 residues. In DNA, the CDR3 is TGTGCCAGCAGTTTATATAGGGGCGGGACCCAGTACTTC. Amino acid sequence: CASSLYRGGTQYF.

The chain employs TRBV7-9 and TRBJ1-1; 9 nucleotides agree with TRBD1. V lost 5 bases and J lost 5; bases outside the gene matches: 6. The CDR3 runs 14 residues. CDR1 SEHNR and CDR2 FQNEAQ come from the germline V gene (reference sequence). CDR3 sequence reads: CASSPRTGDTEAFF. In DNA, the CDR3 is TGTGCCAGCAGCCCCCGGACAGGGGATACTGAAGCTTTCTTT.

The V and J genes are TRBV29-1 and TRBJ1-4, with a tentative D call TRBD1 (5 bases). V dropped 3 bases and J dropped 2 bases, with 10 bases sitting between them. The length of the CDR3 is 14 residues. Germline loops: CDR1 SQVTM, CDR2 ANQGSEA. CDR3 DNA sequence: TGCAGCGTTGAGGCGGAGGGGACTAATGAAAAACTGTTTTTT. It specifies CSVEAEGTNEKLFF.

Points on this clone: One junction end does not reproduce the germline sequence, and a read error may be involved. The rearrangement links TRBV7-9 to TRBJ1-4; 7 bases agree with TRBD1. CDR3 length equals 13 residues. Per the germline V gene, CDR1 is SEHNR and CDR2 is FQNEAQ (reference sequence). The CDR3 DNA reads as TGTGCCAGCAGCCCGGGGACAGAAGGAAAAACTGTTTTT. Residues: CASSPGTEGKTVF.

V gene TRBV29-1 combines with J gene TRBJ1-4, with TRBD1 matching 7 bases. Germline-derived CDR1 and CDR2 are SQVTM and ANQGSEA. This CDR3 comprises 15 residues. The trim removed 0 bases at V and 10 bases at J, leaving 11 bases unmatched. CDR3 nucleotides: TGCAGCGTTGAAGACGGACAGGCCGGGAGGGGAAAACTGTTTTTT. Amino acid sequence: CSVEDGQAGRGKLFF.

This clone came up a few times. The chain uses TRBV28 and TRBJ2-7; TRBD2 is a possible D gene (5 bases). V was trimmed by 4 bases and J by 6 bases, leaving 13 bases between them. The germline gives CDR1 MDHEN, CDR2 SYDVKM. This CDR3 spans 13 amino acids. CDR3 DNA: TGTGCCAGCAGTTCCTCGGAGGCGGGCGAGCAGTACTTC. This codes for CASSSSEAGEQYF.

The V and J genes are TRBV10-3 and TRBJ2-3; 12 nucleotides agree with TRBD2. Germline V lookup: CDR1 ENHRY, CDR2 SYGVKD. Losses at the gene ends were 0 bases for V and 5 bases for J; bases not matched to a gene: 3. The CDR3 has 16 residues. The CDR3 here is CAISESTSGGGDTQYF. CDR3 in DNA: TGTGCCATCAGTGAGTCGACTAGCGGGGGAGGAGATACGCAGTATTTT.

CDR3 sequence (DNA): TGTGCCAGCAGGACAGGGATTCTTGAGACCCAGTACTTC. It translates to CASRTGILETQYF. This rearrangement joins TRBV5-4 to TRBJ2-5; 7 nucleotides line up with TRBD1. The CDR3 has 13 amino acids. Germline CDR1 and CDR2: SGHNT and YYREEE (reference sequence). With 5 bases clipped from V and 5 bases from J, the junction kept 6 bases outside the gene matches.

V usage is TRBV2 and J usage is TRBJ1-3; D is perhaps TRBD1 (6 bases). Germline loops: CDR1 SNHLY, CDR2 FYNNEI. V shed 4 bases and J shed 0 bases, with 7 bases lying between them. CDR3 length: 14 amino acids. The CDR3 is CASSVGGSGNTIYF. As DNA, the CDR3 is TGTGCCAGCAGTGTAGGGGGCTCTGGAAACACCATATATTTT.

The rearrangement joins TRBV7-9 to TRBJ2-2; D unresolved. This CDR3 is built from 14 residues. Germline CDR1 SEHNR, CDR2 FQNEAQ (reference sequence). V was pared by 1 base and J by 4 bases, with 7 bases between. The chain's CDR3 is CASSLVAGTGELFF. The CDR3 nucleotides are TGTGCCAGCAGCTTAGTTGCCGGCACCGGGGAGCTGTTTTTT. Together with reference TRBV7-9 and TRBJ2-2, the CDR3 gives the full variable domain: DTGVSQNPRHKITKRGQNVTFRCDPISEHNRLYWYRQTLGQGPEFLTYFQNEAQLEKSRLLSDRFSAERPKGSFSTLEIQRTEQGDSAMYLCASSLVAGTGELFFGEGSRLTVL.

The chain is built from TRBV28 and TRBJ2-6; 8 bases match TRBD1. With V trimmed by 10 bases and J by 0 bases, 5 bases remained unmatched. The CDR3 length is 15 residues. Per the germline V gene, CDR1 is MDHEN and CDR2 is SYDVKM. This chain's CDR3 is CATRGPLSGANVLTF. CDR3 in DNA: TGTGCCACCAGGGGGCCGCTCTCTGGGGCCAACGTCCTGACTTTC.

The gene calls are TRBV2 and TRBJ1-3; possible D gene TRBD1, 5 bases. V lost 4 bases to trimming and J lost 0 bases, with 13 bases between them. The CDR3 sequence is 16 residues long. Germline assignment: CDR1 SNHLY and CDR2 FYNNEI. The CDR3 loop is CASSGRGRISGNTIYF. CDR3 DNA: TGTGCCAGCAGTGGGCGGGGACGGATCTCTGGAAACACCATATATTTT.

The chain couples TRBV18 to TRBJ1-2; possible D gene TRBD1, 5 bases. Germline V gives CDR1 KGHSH, CDR2 LQKENI. The CDR3 is made up of 14 amino acids. The V gene lost 4 bases and the J gene lost 2 bases, with 11 bases spanning the gap. The CDR3 nucleotides are TGTGCCAGCTCACACACCGACAGCAACTATGGCTACACCTTC. It yields the protein CASSHTDSNYGYTF. Combining the CDR3 with reference TRBV18 and TRBJ1-2 gives the whole variable domain NAGVMQNPRHLVRRRGQEARLRCSPMKGHSHVYWYRQLPEEGLKFMVYLQKENIIDESGMPKERFSAEFPKEGPSILRIQQVVRGDSAAYFCASSHTDSNYGYTFGSGTRLTVV.